This passage covers 8 T cell receptor beta chains from one sample sequenced in a study of T-cell memory formation after mild COVID-19. TCRdb ran MiXCR on the 5' RACE reads and lists one entry per CDR3 protein. The table records roughly 370,000 distinct CDR3 sequences, approximately 15% of them present only once. Material: PBMCs or a T cell subset sorted from them (not recorded which). The receptor source for this set is a man aged 18 to 35 who had mild COVID-19 (a few samples of this study predate the infection). Cell type and time point are not known.

The rearrangement joins TRBV5-5 to TRBJ1-4; D might be TRBD1 (6 bases). CDR1 is SGHKS and CDR2 is YYEKEE in the germline V gene (reference sequence). The CDR3 sequence is 15 residues long. Trimming shortened V by 2 bases and J by 7 bases, and 15 bases separated the two germline ends. Written as DNA, the CDR3 is TGTGCCAGCAGCTTCCGGGACACTCTTGGTGAAAAACTGTTTTTT. Translating it yields CASSFRDTLGEKLFF.

This clonotype was detected many times. V usage is TRBV20-1 and J usage is TRBJ1-1; 8 nucleotides align to TRBD1. CDR3 length: 13 amino acids. The V gene end was trimmed by 4 bases and the J gene end by 5 bases; junction bases not matched to a gene: 6. Germline V gives CDR1 DFQATT, CDR2 SNEGSKA (reference sequence). The CDR3 spells CSATQGAETEAFF. Written as DNA, the CDR3 is TGCAGTGCTACCCAGGGGGCAGAAACTGAAGCTTTCTTT.

The CDR3 protein is CASSLWNSPLHF. The CDR3 DNA reads as TGTGCCAGCAGTTTGTGGAATTCACCCCTCCACTTT. The J gene is TRBJ1-6, the V gene TRBV27, with D uncertain. Germline assignment: CDR1 MNHEY and CDR2 SMNVEV (reference sequence). The CDR3 covers 12 residues. Trimming removed 3 bases at V and 7 bases at J, with 4 bases between.

This clonotype occurred a few times. The chain has TRBV12-3 or TRBV12-4 and TRBJ2-2, with 9 positions matching TRBD1. This CDR3 comprises 16 residues. J gave up 2 bases and V 4 bases, and 5 bases lay outside the gene matches. The DNA for the CDR3 is TGTGCCAGCAGTTCCGGACAGGGGAGAAACACCGGGGAGCTGTTTTTT. It yields the protein CASSSGQGRNTGELFF.

Ten or more counts support this clonotype. CDR3 bases: TGTGCCAGCAGCTTAGCAGGGCTCCAAAACATTCAGTACTTC. This codes for CASSLAGLQNIQYF. V usage is TRBV7-2 and J usage is TRBJ2-4; D unresolved. V shed 0 bases and J shed 5 bases, with 8 bases lying between them. The CDR3 totals 14 residues. CDR1 SGHTA and CDR2 FQGNSA come from the germline V gene.

In this sample, this clonotype turned up a few times. The rearrangement links TRBV7-9 to TRBJ2-5; D unclear. The V and J ends lost 2 bases and 2 bases respectively, with 9 bases between them. In germline, CDR1 is SEHNR, CDR2 FQNEAQ (reference sequence). The CDR3 consists of 14 residues. CDR3 residues: CASSLFSGQETQYF. The CDR3 DNA reads TGTGCCAGCAGCTTATTTTCCGGGCAAGAGACCCAGTACTTC.

This chain connects TRBV20-1 to TRBJ2-7; TRBD1 agrees at 10 bases. The CDR3 covers 13 residues. V lost 5 bases and J lost 7; bases outside the gene matches: 8. Germline V gene sequence: CDR1 DFQATT, CDR2 SNEGSKA (reference sequence). CDR3: CSAPGQGNREQYF. DNA of the CDR3: TGCAGTGCTCCGGGACAGGGGAACAGGGAGCAGTACTTC.

This clonotype has only a few counts. The CDR3: CSAIKGQGAGGYGYTF. Written as DNA, the CDR3 is TGCAGTGCCATTAAGGGACAGGGGGCCGGCGGCTATGGCTACACCTTC. This chain links TRBV20-1 with TRBJ1-2, with TRBD1 matching 12 bases. The junction had 12 bases not matched to a gene; V was cut back by 6 bases and J by 4 bases. There are 16 residues in the CDR3. Germline values: CDR1 DFQATT, CDR2 SNEGSKA (reference sequence).